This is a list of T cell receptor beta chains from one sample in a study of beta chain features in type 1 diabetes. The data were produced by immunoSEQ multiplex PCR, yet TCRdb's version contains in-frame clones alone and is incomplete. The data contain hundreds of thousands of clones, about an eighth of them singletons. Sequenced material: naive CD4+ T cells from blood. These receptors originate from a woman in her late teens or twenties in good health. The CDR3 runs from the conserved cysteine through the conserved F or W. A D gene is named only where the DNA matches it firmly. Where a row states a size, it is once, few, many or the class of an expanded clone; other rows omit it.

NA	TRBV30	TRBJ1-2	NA	CAWSGDGANYGYTF	TGTGCCTGGAGCGGGGACGGAGCTAACTATGGCTACACCTTC
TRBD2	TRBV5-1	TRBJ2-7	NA	CASSQQGLAGPEQYF	TGCGCCAGCAGCCAACAGGGACTAGCGGGACCCGAGCAGTACTTC
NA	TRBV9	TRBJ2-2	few	CASTPGSSTGELFF	TGTGCCAGCACCCCAGGGTCAAGCACCGGGGAGCTGTTTTTT
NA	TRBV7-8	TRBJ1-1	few	CASSLTMFRTEAFF	TGTGCCAGCAGCTTAACAATGTTTCGGACTGAAGCTTTCTTT
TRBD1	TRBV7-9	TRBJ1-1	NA	CASSFDRGNLMNTEAFF	TGTGCCAGCAGCTTCGACAGGGGGAACCTCATGAACACTGAAGCTTTCTTT
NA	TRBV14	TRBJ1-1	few	CASSRRGTEAFF	TGTGCCAGCAGCCGTCGAGGCACTGAAGCTTTCTTT
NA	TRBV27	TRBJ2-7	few	CASRRTSSYEQYF	TGTGCCAGCAGGAGGACTTCCTCCTACGAGCAGTACTTC
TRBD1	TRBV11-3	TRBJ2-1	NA	CASRPSRGLYNEQFF	TGTGCCAGCAGACCCTCGAGGGGGCTATACAATGAGCAGTTCTTC
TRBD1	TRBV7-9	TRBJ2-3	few	CASSFAGQGADTQYF	TGTGCCAGCAGCTTCGCTGGACAGGGAGCAGATACGCAGTATTTT
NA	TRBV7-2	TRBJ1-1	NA	CASSLGDGLNTEAFF	TGTGCCAGCAGCTTAGGGGACGGCTTGAACACTGAAGCTTTCTTT
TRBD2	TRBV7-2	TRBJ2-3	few	CASSLTSGRAVGTDTQYF	TGTGCCAGCAGCTTGACTAGCGGGAGGGCCGTAGGCACAGATACGCAGTATTTT
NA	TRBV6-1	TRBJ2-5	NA	CASSGRTSGEETQYF	TGTGCCAGCAGTGGAAGGACATCCGGAGAGGAGACCCAGTACTTC
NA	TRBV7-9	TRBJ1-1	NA	CARDEAFF	TGTGCCAGGGATGAAGCTTTCTTT
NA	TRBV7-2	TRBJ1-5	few	CASSLVPDQPQHF	TGTGCCAGCAGCTTAGTCCCGGATCAGCCCCAGCATTTT
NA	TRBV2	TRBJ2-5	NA	CASSESVGETQYF	TGTGCCAGCAGCGAGAGTGTTGGGGAGACCCAGTACTTC
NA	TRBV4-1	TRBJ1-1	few	CASSQPQGWDTEAFF	TGCGCCAGCAGCCAACCACAGGGTTGGGACACTGAAGCTTTCTTT
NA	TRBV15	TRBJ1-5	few	CATSRVAGPQFQPQHF	TGTGCCACCAGCAGAGTTGCCGGGCCGCAGTTTCAGCCCCAGCATTTT
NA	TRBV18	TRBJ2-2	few	CASSPRTDTGELFF	TGTGCCAGCTCACCAAGGACAGACACCGGGGAGCTGTTTTTT
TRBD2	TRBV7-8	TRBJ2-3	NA	CASSLRLSGGGTDTQYF	TGTGCCAGCAGCTTACGCCTTAGCGGGGGCGGCACAGATACGCAGTATTTT
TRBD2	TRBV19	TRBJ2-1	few	CASSFSLAVYVEQFF	TGTGCCAGTAGTTTCTCTCTAGCGGTATATGTTGAGCAGTTCTTC
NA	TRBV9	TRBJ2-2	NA	CASSVALRENTGELFF	TGTGCCAGCAGCGTAGCGTTACGGGAGAACACCGGGGAGCTGTTTTTT
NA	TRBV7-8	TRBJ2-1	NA	CASSLTRTGTTRGNEQFF	TGTGCCAGCAGCTTAACTAGAACAGGGACCACGAGGGGCAATGAGCAGTTCTTC
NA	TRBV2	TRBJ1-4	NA	CASRTRLMNEKLFF	TGTGCCAGCAGGACAAGATTGATGAATGAAAAACTGTTTTTT
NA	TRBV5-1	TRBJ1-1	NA	CASSLKGGTEAFF	TGCGCCAGCAGCTTGAAAGGGGGCACTGAAGCTTTCTTT
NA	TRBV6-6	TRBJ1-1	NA	CASSAEGNTEAFF	TGTGCCAGCAGTGCCGAGGGGAACACTGAAGCTTTCTTT
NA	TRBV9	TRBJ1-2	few	CASSVVSRGPNYGYTF	TGTGCCAGCAGCGTAGTCTCTCGGGGACCTAACTATGGCTACACCTTC
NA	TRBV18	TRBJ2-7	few	CASSPRIGDHEQYF	TGTGCCAGCTCACCCCGCATAGGTGACCACGAGCAGTACTTC
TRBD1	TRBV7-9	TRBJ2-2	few	CASSPYRGRTGELFF	TGTGCCAGCAGCCCTTACAGGGGTAGAACCGGGGAGCTGTTTTTT
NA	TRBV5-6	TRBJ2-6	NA	CASSIYSSSGANVLTF	TGTGCCAGCAGCATCTACAGCAGCTCTGGGGCCAACGTCCTGACTTTC
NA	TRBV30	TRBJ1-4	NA	CAWSQQGGEKLFF	TGTGCCTGGAGCCAACAGGGAGGCGAAAAACTGTTTTTT
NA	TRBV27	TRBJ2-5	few	CASSALDLKVETQYF	TGTGCCAGCAGTGCTCTGGATCTGAAAGTAGAGACCCAGTACTTC
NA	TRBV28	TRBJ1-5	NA	CASSLPEDRYSNQPQHF	TGTGCCAGCAGTTTACCCGAGGACAGATATAGCAATCAGCCCCAGCATTTT
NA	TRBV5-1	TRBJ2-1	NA	CASSLSSPGRAGNEQFF	TGCGCCAGCAGCCTAAGTTCCCCGGGCCGCGCGGGGAATGAGCAGTTCTTC
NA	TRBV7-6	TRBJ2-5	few	CASSLAPETQYF	TGTGCCAGCAGCTTAGCCCCAGAGACCCAGTACTTC
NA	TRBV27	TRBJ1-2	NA	CASRMWGNQNYGYTF	TGTGCCAGCAGGATGTGGGGCAACCAAAACTATGGCTACACCTTC
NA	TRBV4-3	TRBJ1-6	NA	CASSLGSSYNSPLHF	TGCGCCAGCAGCCTAGGGAGCTCCTATAATTCACCCCTCCACTTT
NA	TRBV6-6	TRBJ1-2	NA	CASSYDGSYGYTF	TGTGCCAGCAGTTACGATGGATCATATGGCTACACCTTC
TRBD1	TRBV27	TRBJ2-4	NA	CASSDFRDSNQYF	TGTGCCAGCAGTGACTTCCGGGACAGCAATCAGTACTTC
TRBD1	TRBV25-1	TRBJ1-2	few	CASSAQGYGYTF	TGTGCCAGCAGTGCACAGGGGTATGGCTACACCTTC
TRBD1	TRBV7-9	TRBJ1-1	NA	CASSKSGTGEYTEAFF	TGTGCCAGCAGCAAATCCGGGACAGGGGAATACACTGAAGCTTTCTTT
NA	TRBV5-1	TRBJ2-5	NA	CASSFRGGQETQYF	TGCGCCAGCAGCTTCCGAGGTGGGCAAGAGACCCAGTACTTC
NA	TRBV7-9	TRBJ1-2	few	CASSFPNYGYTF	TGTGCCAGCAGCTTCCCTAACTATGGCTACACCTTC
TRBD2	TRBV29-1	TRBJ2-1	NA	CSAGSRLAGINEQFF	TGCAGCGCCGGCTCGCGTCTAGCGGGGATCAATGAGCAGTTCTTC
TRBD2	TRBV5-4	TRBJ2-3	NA	CASSLDASGDTDTQYF	TGTGCCAGCAGCTTGGATGCTAGCGGGGACACAGATACGCAGTATTTT
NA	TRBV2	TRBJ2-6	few	CASSGLFSGANVLTF	TGTGCCAGCAGTGGACTGTTCTCTGGGGCCAACGTCCTGACTTTC
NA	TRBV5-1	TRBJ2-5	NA	CASSRTVQETQYF	TGCGCCAGCAGCCGGACGGTACAAGAGACCCAGTACTTC
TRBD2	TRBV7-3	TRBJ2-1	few	CASAAGGDPAVNEQFF	TGTGCCAGCGCAGCTGGGGGGGACCCGGCGGTCAATGAGCAGTTCTTC
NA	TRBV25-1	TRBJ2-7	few	CASSEQGPYEQYF	TGTGCCAGCAGTGAGCAGGGCCCCTACGAGCAGTACTTC
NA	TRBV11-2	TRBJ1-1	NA	CASSPSVWPSMNTEAFF	TGTGCCAGCAGCCCGTCGGTCTGGCCATCAATGAACACTGAAGCTTTCTTT
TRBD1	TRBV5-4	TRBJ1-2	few	CASSTRQGQIGGYTF	TGTGCCAGCAGCACCAGACAGGGGCAGATCGGCGGCTACACCTTC
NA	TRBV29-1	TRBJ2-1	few	CSVERQGRMFF	TGCAGCGTTGAGCGGCAGGGGAGAATGTTCTTC
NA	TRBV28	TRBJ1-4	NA	CASPPPGATNEKLFF	TGTGCCAGCCCTCCCCCGGGGGCGACTAATGAAAAACTGTTTTTT
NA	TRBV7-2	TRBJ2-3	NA	CASSQVYTDTQYF	TGTGCCAGCAGTCAAGTTTACACAGATACGCAGTATTTT
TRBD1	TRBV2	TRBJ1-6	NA	CASSEAYVGTGSYNSPLHF	TGTGCCAGCAGTGAAGCTTACGTCGGGACAGGGTCGTATAATTCACCCCTCCACTTT
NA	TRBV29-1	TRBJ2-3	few	CSVETPFTDTQYF	TGCAGCGTTGAGACGCCATTCACAGATACGCAGTATTTT
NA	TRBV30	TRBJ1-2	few	CAWRLYSTLGGYTF	TGTGCCTGGAGGTTGTACAGCACTTTGGGAGGCTACACCTTC
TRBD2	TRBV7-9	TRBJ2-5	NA	CASSSKGRAQGSETQYF	TGTGCCAGCAGCTCCAAAGGGAGGGCCCAAGGGTCAGAGACCCAGTACTTC
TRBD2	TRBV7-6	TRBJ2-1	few	CASSMGLAGPREQFF	TGTGCCAGCAGCATGGGACTAGCAGGTCCCCGTGAGCAGTTCTTC
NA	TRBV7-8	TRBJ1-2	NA	CASSLSSGEDYGYTF	TGTGCCAGCAGCTTATCTTCGGGGGAGGACTATGGCTACACCTTC
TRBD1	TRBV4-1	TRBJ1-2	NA	CASSQAPKGQVYGYTF	TGCGCCAGCAGCCAGGCACCTAAGGGACAGGTCTATGGCTACACCTTC